Below, 22 T cell receptor beta chains from the same sample are listed, as sequenced in a study of cytomegalovirus exposure and HLA in healthy donors. The PCR employed 60 Vbeta primers together with 13 Jbeta primers. The table came from immunoSEQ multiplex PCR; TCRdb's copy has only in-frame clones and leaves some out. Of 150,000 to 200,000 clones listed, 65% to 80% are singletons. Material for sequencing was PBMCs. The receptors come from a woman in her twenties or thirties in good health and CMV-seropositive.

V usage is TRBV25-1 and J usage is TRBJ2-2; no clear D gene. Germline V CDR1 and CDR2: MGHDK, SYGVNS. CDR3 size: 12 residues. The V end was cut by 11 bases, the J end by 0 bases, with 7 bases between. The CDR3 nucleotides read TGTGCCGGGCGCTCGAACACCGGGGAGCTGTTTTTT. As protein: CAGRSNTGELFF.

This clone occurred a few times. This chain joins TRBV2 and TRBJ1-2, with D maybe TRBD1 (6 bases). V lost 5 bases and J lost 4, with 11 bases in between. Germline CDR1 reads SNHLY; CDR2 reads FYNNEI. CDR3 length: 13 residues. The CDR3 reads CASSTGSGYGYTF. The CDR3 coding sequence is TGTGCCAGCAGTACAGGGTCGGGCTATGGCTACACCTTC.

The CDR3 region has the DNA TGTGCCAGTACTCATGCGACACCCGAGCCTTACTATGGCTACACCTTC. Protein product: CASTHATPEPYYGYTF. V is TRBV19 and J is TRBJ1-2; D is unclear. V was pared by 7 bases and J by 3 bases, with 21 bases between. CDR1 is LNHDA and CDR2 is SQIVND in the germline V gene (reference sequence). This CDR3 region has 16 residues.

The chain couples TRBV7-2 to TRBJ1-5; D possibly corresponds to TRBD1 (5 bases). V shed 5 bases and J shed 1 base, with 12 bases lying between them. Germline V gene data show CDR1 as SGHTA and CDR2 as FQGNSA. The CDR3 contains 15 residues. The CDR3 protein is CASSAWGGSNQPQHF. The CDR3 DNA reads TGTGCCAGCAGCGCATGGGGGGGAAGCAATCAGCCCCAGCATTTT.

This clone showed up just a few times. V and J are TRBV4-3 and TRBJ2-2; possibly TRBD1 for D (7 bases). Germline lookup yields CDR1 LGHNA and CDR2 YSLEER. CDR3 length: 16 amino acids. Trimming took off 2 bases at V and 3 bases at J, with 13 bases between the two ends. The CDR3 DNA is TGCGCCAGCAGCCAACAGGGGGGCGGGGACACCGGGGAGCTGTTTTTT. The encoded protein is CASSQQGGGDTGELFF.

The chain uses TRBV7-2 and TRBJ2-6; D gene ambiguous. V lost 3 bases to trimming and J lost 5 bases, with 11 bases between them. CDR1 and CDR2 from the germline V gene are SGHTA and FQGNSA. The CDR3 contains 15 residues. This CDR3 reads CASSFRPGRANVLTF. As DNA, the CDR3 is TGTGCCAGCAGCTTCCGGCCGGGTAGGGCCAACGTCCTGACTTTC.

The chain links TRBV4-2 to TRBJ1-6; unclear D gene. Germline values: CDR1 LGHNA, CDR2 YNFKEQ. V lost 1 base and J 7 bases, leaving 14 bases between the germline ends. There are 16 residues in the CDR3. This CDR3 reads CASSQVESRSNSPLHF. The DNA of the CDR3 is TGTGCCAGCAGCCAAGTTGAGTCCAGGTCCAATTCACCCCTCCACTTT.

This sequence joins TRBV5-1 and TRBJ1-3; D ambiguous. Germline-derived CDR1 and CDR2 are SGHRS and YFSETQ. The CDR3 totals 15 residues. V was cut by 4 bases and J by 0 bases, with 11 bases left in between. CDR3: CASSPGTISGNTIYF. The CDR3 nucleotides read TGCGCCAGCAGCCCGGGAACTATCTCTGGAAACACCATATATTTT.

The chain employs TRBV28 and TRBJ1-2; 10 nucleotides line up with TRBD1. The germline V gene encodes CDR1 MDHEN and CDR2 SYDVKM. The CDR3 spans 14 residues. Trimming took 3 bases from V and 7 from J; bases not matched to a gene: 5. CDR3 in DNA: TGTGCCAGCAGTTTGGGACAGGGGATGGGTGGCTACACCTTC. This codes for CASSLGQGMGGYTF.

CDR3 residues: CASSYSGQGVTPQHF. CDR3 sequence (DNA): TGTGCCAGCAGTTACTCCGGCCAGGGGGTTACGCCCCAGCATTTT. The J gene is TRBJ1-5, the V gene TRBV6-6; 7 positions agree with TRBD1. The CDR3 runs 15 residues. With V trimmed by 0 bases and J by 9 bases, 8 bases remained unmatched. CDR1 and CDR2 from the germline V gene are MNHNY and SVGAGI (reference sequence).

V is TRBV28 and J is TRBJ1-5, with a possible D match to TRBD1 (5 bases). This CDR3 is 15 amino acids long. Germline lookup yields CDR1 MDHEN and CDR2 SYDVKM. V gave up 3 bases and J gave up 2 bases, with 11 bases separating them. CDR3 bases: TGTGCCAGCAGTTTCGTGGGGGGGGGCAATCAGCCCCAGCATTTT. Protein sequence: CASSFVGGGNQPQHF.

The chain combines TRBV7-9 with TRBJ2-7, with D possibly TRBD1 on 7 matching bases. V was trimmed by 4 bases and J by 5 bases, leaving 21 bases between them. This CDR3 has 16 amino acids. Germline V gene sequence: CDR1 SEHNR, CDR2 FQNEAQ (reference sequence). Written as DNA, the CDR3 is TGTGCCAGCAGCTCTCAACAGGGGCCAGGGAGGAACGAGCAGTACTTC. Residues: CASSSQQGPGRNEQYF.

This chain joins TRBV25-1 and TRBJ1-2; D gene unclear. Looked up from germline, CDR1 is MGHDK and CDR2 is SYGVNS. This CDR3 is 11 amino acids long. V dropped 1 base and J dropped 7 bases, with 4 bases sitting between them. For the CDR3, the DNA is TGTGCCAGCAGTGAATCCGTTGGCTACACCTTC. It codes for CASSESVGYTF.

Comment on this clone: Other DNA sequences from this sample encode an identical CDR3 as well. The V and J genes are TRBV28 and TRBJ1-5; D gene unclear. This CDR3 region has 11 residues. From germline, CDR1 is MDHEN and CDR2 SYDVKM. V was pared by 5 bases and J by 8 bases, with 7 bases between. Here the CDR3 reads CASSLREPQHF. DNA of the CDR3: TGTGCCAGCAGTCTACGGGAGCCCCAGCATTTT.

This rearrangement joins TRBV6-5 to TRBJ2-1; TRBD2 matches 10 bases. This CDR3 has 14 amino acids. V was pared by 5 bases and J by 6 bases, with 4 bases of the junction left unmatched. Germline V CDR1 and CDR2: MNHEY, SVGAGI. The CDR3 loop reads CASSKSGRVNEQFF. The CDR3 DNA is TGTGCCAGCAGTAAGAGCGGGAGGGTCAATGAGCAGTTCTTC.

The CDR3 here is CASSYRESGYEQYF. The CDR3 nucleotides are TGTGCCAGCAGCTACCGGGAGAGCGGCTACGAGCAGTACTTC. This chain connects TRBV6-6 to TRBJ2-7; maybe TRBD2 (6 bases). The CDR3 sequence is 14 residues long. Germline CDR1 MNHNY, CDR2 SVGAGI (reference sequence). V dropped 6 bases and J dropped 3 bases, with 15 bases sitting between them.

The V gene is TRBV28, the J gene TRBJ1-3; maybe TRBD1 (5 bases). Germline CDR1 and CDR2: MDHEN and SYDVKM. The CDR3 runs 15 residues. V was pared by 5 bases and J by 3 bases, with 14 bases between. Written as DNA, the CDR3 is TGTGCCAGCAGTCCACGGGGGGGTTTTGGAAACACCATATATTTT. It translates to CASSPRGGFGNTIYF.

This chain joins TRBV28 and TRBJ2-5, with a weak D call TRBD1 (6 bases). The J call may be incorrect, as the DNA end agrees better with TRBJ2-7. The length of the CDR3 is 17 residues. The germline CDR1 and CDR2 sequences are MDHEN and SYDVKM. CDR3 sequence reads: CASSSQGLVAYADEQYF. Here the CDR3 DNA reads TGTGCCAGCAGTTCCCAGGGGCTAGTAGCATACGCTGACGAGCAGTACTTC.

The rearrangement uses TRBV4-1 and TRBJ1-2; tentatively, D is TRBD1 (6 bases). Germline CDR1 and CDR2: MGHRA and YSYEKL. The CDR3 runs to 14 residues. Trimming took off 3 bases at V and 4 bases at J, with 12 bases between the two ends. The CDR3 region has the DNA TGCGCCAGCAGCCACAGCCAAGGGGGCTATGGCTACACCTTC. It codes for CASSHSQGGYGYTF.

J is TRBJ2-2 and V is TRBV4-2, with 11 bases fitting TRBD2. Trimming cost V 4 bases and J 6 bases; bases outside gene matches: 7. This CDR3 region has 16 residues. Looked up from germline, CDR1 is LGHNA and CDR2 is YNFKEQ. CDR3 protein: CASSRIAGGAAGELFF. As DNA, the CDR3 is TGTGCCAGCAGCCGAATAGCGGGGGGGGCAGCCGGGGAGCTGTTTTTT.

The chain has TRBV5-4 and TRBJ2-5; tentative D call: TRBD2 (6 bases). V gave up 0 bases and J gave up 2 bases, with 8 bases separating them. Per germline, CDR1 SGHNT and CDR2 YYREEE (reference sequence). This CDR3 region has 14 residues. CDR3 loop: CASSLAAGQETQYF. CDR3 coding DNA: TGTGCCAGCAGCTTGGCGGCGGGGCAAGAGACCCAGTACTTC. Based on the CDR3 plus reference TRBV5-4 and TRBJ2-5, the full variable domain is ETGVTQSPTHLIKTRGQQVTLRCSSQSGHNTVSWYQQALGQGPQFIFQYYREEENGRGNFPPRFSGLQFPNYSSELNVNALELDDSALYLCASSLAAGQETQYFGPGTRLLVL.

The table lists this clone with a few counts. The chain carries TRBV6-5 and TRBJ1-2, with TRBD1 as a possible D gene (6 bases). CDR1 and CDR2 from the germline V gene are MNHEY and SVGAGI. CDR3 length: 16 amino acids. V was pared by 4 bases and J by 4 bases, with 19 bases between. CDR3 coding DNA: TGTGCCAGCAGTTCGGACCCTCAGGGGACGGGCTATGGCTACACCTTC. Its translation: CASSSDPQGTGYGYTF.